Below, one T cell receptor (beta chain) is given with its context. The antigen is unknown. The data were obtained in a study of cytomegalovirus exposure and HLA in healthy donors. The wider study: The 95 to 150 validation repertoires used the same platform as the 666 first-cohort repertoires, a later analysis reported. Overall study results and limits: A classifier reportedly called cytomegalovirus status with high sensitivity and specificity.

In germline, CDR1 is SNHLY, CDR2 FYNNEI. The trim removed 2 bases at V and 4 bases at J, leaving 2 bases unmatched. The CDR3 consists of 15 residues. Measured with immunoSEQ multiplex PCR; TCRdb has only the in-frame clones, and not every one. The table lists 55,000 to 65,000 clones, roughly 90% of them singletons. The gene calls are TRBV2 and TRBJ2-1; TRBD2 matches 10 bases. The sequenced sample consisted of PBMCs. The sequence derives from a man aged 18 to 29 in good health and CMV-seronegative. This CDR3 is CASSESSGRYNEQFF. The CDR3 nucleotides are TGTGCCAGCAGTGAATCTAGCGGGAGATACAATGAGCAGTTCTTC.